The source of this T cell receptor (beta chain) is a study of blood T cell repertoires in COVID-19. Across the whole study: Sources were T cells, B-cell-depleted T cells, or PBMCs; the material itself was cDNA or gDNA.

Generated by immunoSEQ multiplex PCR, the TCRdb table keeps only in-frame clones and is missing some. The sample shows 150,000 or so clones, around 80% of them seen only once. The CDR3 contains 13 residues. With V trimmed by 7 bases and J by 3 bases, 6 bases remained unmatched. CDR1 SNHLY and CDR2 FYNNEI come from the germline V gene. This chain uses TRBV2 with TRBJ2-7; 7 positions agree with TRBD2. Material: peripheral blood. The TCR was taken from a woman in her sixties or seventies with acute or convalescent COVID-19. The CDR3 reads CASTRGGSYEQYF. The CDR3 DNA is TGTGCCAGCACCCGTGGCGGGAGCTACGAGCAGTACTTC.